The 8 T cell receptor beta chains reported below all come from one sample, sequenced in a study of T cells after yellow fever vaccination. TCRdb redid the calling of the 5' RACE reads with MiXCR, one entry per CDR3 protein. The profile shows more than 300,000 distinct CDR3 sequences, roughly 4.3% of them singletons. The starting material was PBMCs, obtained 15 days after the yellow fever booster vaccination. The receptors come from a young man who received the YFV17D yellow fever vaccine.

In this sample, this clonotype turned up many times. The rearrangement joins TRBV6-5 to TRBJ2-7; D is ambiguous. Germline lookup yields CDR1 MNHEY and CDR2 SVGAGI. The V end lost 4 bases, the J end lost 2 bases, and 9 bases lay between the germline ends. The CDR3 consists of 13 residues. CDR3 sequence: CASSSTQTYEQYF. The DNA for the CDR3 is TGTGCCAGCAGTTCGACCCAAACCTACGAGCAGTACTTC.

This clonotype was found many times. This sequence joins TRBV11-2 and TRBJ1-1; D remains unclear. Trimming cost V 5 bases and J 2 bases, with 12 bases left between them. CDR3 length: 14 residues. Germline V CDR1 and CDR2: SGHAT, FQNNGV. The CDR3 sequence: CASSPTTPNTEAFF. CDR3 in DNA: TGTGCCAGCAGCCCGACAACGCCAAACACTGAAGCTTTCTTT.

The gene calls are TRBV7-3 and TRBJ2-1; D not certain. Germline lookup yields CDR1 SGHTA and CDR2 FQGTGA. The CDR3 sequence is 12 residues long. V lost 6 bases, J lost 9 bases, and 12 bases lay in between. The CDR3, as DNA: TGTGCCAGCAGTTCGGACGCCAGTGAGCAGTTCTTC. Amino acid sequence: CASSSDASEQFF.

Many counts were recorded for this clonotype. V is TRBV7-2 and J is TRBJ1-1; D uncertain. The CDR3 loop spans 11 amino acids. Germline V CDR1 and CDR2: SGHTA, FQGNSA. Trimming cost V 1 base and J 8 bases, with 5 bases left between them. The CDR3 loop reads CASSLVGEAFF. The CDR3, as DNA: TGTGCCAGCAGCTTAGTAGGGGAAGCTTTCTTT.

This clonotype turned up a few times. The CDR3, as DNA: TGTGCCAGCAGTTCCCGGACAGGGGATTCACCCCTCCACTTT. It yields the protein CASSSRTGDSPLHF. The J gene is TRBJ1-6, the V gene TRBV12-3 or TRBV12-4, with TRBD1 matching 9 bases. V gave up 4 bases and J gave up 8 bases; unmatched junction bases: 3. This CDR3 is 14 amino acids long.

This clonotype was picked up many times. This chain links TRBV9 with TRBJ1-1, with D possibly being TRBD1 (5 bases). The V end was cut by 3 bases, the J end by 0 bases, with 15 bases between. Germline CDR1 SGDLS, CDR2 YYNGEE. This CDR3 contains 16 residues. CDR3 in amino acids: CASSARDRPLNTEAFF. The CDR3 region has the DNA TGTGCCAGCAGCGCCCGCGACAGACCCCTGAACACTGAAGCTTTCTTT.

This clonotype was seen ten or more times. The junction and the germline gene differ at one end; a read error may be behind it. V is TRBV7-7 and J is TRBJ2-1; perhaps D is TRBD1 or TRBD2 (6 bases each). The CDR3 loop spans 14 amino acids. Germline CDR1 reads SSHAT; CDR2 reads FNYEAQ (reference sequence). As DNA, the CDR3 is TGTGCTAGCAGCTTAGCGGCAGGGGTTGGTGAGCAGTTCTTC. Its translation is CASSLAAGVGEQFF.

The table lists this clonotype with many counts. This chain connects TRBV4-1 to TRBJ1-1, with D uncertain. The CDR3 has 13 residues. Germline CDR1 reads MGHRA; CDR2 reads YSYEKL. V was pared by 1 base and J by 0 bases, with 3 bases between. Written as DNA, the CDR3 is TGCGCCAGCAGCCAAGCGATGAACACTGAAGCTTTCTTT. Its translation: CASSQAMNTEAFF.